This TCR beta chain was retrieved from a study of technical replicates of blood from a handful of donors. Looked up from germline, CDR1 is PRHDT and CDR2 is FYEKMQ (reference sequence). Trimming stripped 5 bases from V and 1 base from J, with 14 bases between. The CDR3 spans 15 residues. The protocol was immunoSEQ multiplex PCR, while the TCRdb copy is restricted to in-frame clones and leaves out a portion. The profile shows over 50,000 clones, approximately 83% of them singletons. Material: PBMCs. The source of this sequence is a human donor in good health. Some clones in this sample may be carry-over from other donors' samples. The rearrangement joins TRBV13 to TRBJ2-5; weak D call: TRBD1 (6 bases). CDR3 loop: CASSHGQPTQETQYF. CDR3 in DNA: TGTGCCAGCAGCCACGGACAGCCAACCCAAGAGACCCAGTACTTC.